These 24 T cell receptor beta chains share one sample of origin, sequenced in a study of response to subunit inactivated influenza vaccine. Each CDR3 protein gets one entry after TCRdb re-called the RT-PCR reads with MiXCR. The sample shows about 530,000 distinct CDR3 sequences, over 9.5% of them seen only once. The sample in question was PBMCs from blood, obtained on the day of vaccination. Receptors were obtained from a man aged 45-65 years who received an inactivated influenza vaccine.

In its sample, this clonotype was seen once. V gene TRBV4-3 combines with J gene TRBJ1-1, with D possibly being TRBD1 (5 bases). Germline assignment: CDR1 LGHNA and CDR2 YSLEER. The CDR3 length is 14 residues. Trimming cost V 0 bases and J 5 bases, with 10 bases left between them. CDR3 DNA sequence: TGCGCCAGCAGCCAAGATGTAGGGACTACTGAAGCTTTCTTT. Encoded protein: CASSQDVGTTEAFF.

This clonotype occurred a few times. The V call is TRBV2, the J call TRBJ2-1; 10 bases fit TRBD2. The V and J ends lost 7 bases and 7 bases, in that order; junction bases with no gene match: 4. This CDR3 comprises 13 residues. Germline V lookup: CDR1 SNHLY, CDR2 FYNNEI. CDR3: CASTGTSANEQFF. The CDR3 DNA is TGTGCCAGCACCGGGACTAGCGCTAATGAGCAGTTCTTC. The full variable domain, its missing parts supplied by reference TRBV2 and TRBJ2-1, is EPEVTQTPSHQVTQMGQEVILRCVPISNHLYFYWYRQILGQKVEFLVSFYNNEISEKSEIFDDQFSVERPDGSNFTLKIRSTKLEDSAMYFCASTGTSANEQFFGPGTRLTVL.

In this sample, this clonotype turned up a few times. The V call is TRBV20-1, the J call TRBJ1-5; D call uncertain. Germline CDR1 and CDR2: DFQATT and SNEGSKA (reference sequence). The ends were cut back, 1 base at V and 1 base at J, with 8 bases in the middle. The CDR3 runs to 14 residues. The CDR3 loop is CSARGGVSNQPQHF. In nucleotides, the CDR3 is TGCAGTGCTAGAGGCGGGGTGAGCAATCAGCCCCAGCATTTT.

Here the CDR3 DNA reads TGTGCCAGCAGCGCTATAGCGGGAGTTAGCAATGAGCAGTTCTTC. It yields the protein CASSAIAGVSNEQFF. The V call is TRBV2, the J call TRBJ2-1; 9 bases align to TRBD2. The ends lost 6 bases at V and 6 bases at J; junction bases unmatched: 9. The CDR3 is 15 residues long. Germline-derived CDR1 and CDR2 are SNHLY and FYNNEI.

The chain uses TRBV24-1 and TRBJ2-1; D is unclear. This CDR3 spans 17 amino acids. Germline loops: CDR1 KGHDR, CDR2 SFDVKD. Trimming shortened V by 3 bases and J by 5 bases, and 19 bases separated the two germline ends. The CDR3: CATSDRKRVPGHNEQFF. In DNA form, the CDR3 reads TGTGCCACCAGTGATCGGAAACGGGTCCCCGGGCACAATGAGCAGTTCTTC.

This clonotype was detected a few times. The V and J genes are TRBV3-1 and TRBJ1-5; 10 bases align to TRBD1. The CDR3 contains 16 residues. V shed 4 bases, J shed 1 base, and the junction held 4 bases outside the gene matches. Per germline, CDR1 LGHDT and CDR2 YNNKEL (reference sequence). CDR3 loop: CASSLGTGASNQPQHF. The CDR3 coding sequence is TGTGCCAGCAGCCTTGGGACAGGGGCCAGCAATCAGCCCCAGCATTTT. Looking up the rest from reference TRBV3-1 and TRBJ1-5 gives the full variable domain: DTAVSQTPKYLVTQMGNDKSIKCEQNLGHDTMYWYKQDSKKFLKIMFSYNNKELIINETVPNRFSPKSPDKAHLNLHINSLELGDSAVYFCASSLGTGASNQPQHFGDGTRLSIL.

This clonotype was counted ten times or more. The rearrangement uses TRBV20-1 and TRBJ2-3; 12 bases align to TRBD2. CDR3 length equals 16 residues. Trimming removed 0 bases from V and 10 bases from J; junction bases left unmatched: 11. Germline V gives CDR1 DFQATT, CDR2 SNEGSKA (reference sequence). CDR3 in amino acids: CSAREGLAGVLGAQYF. DNA of the CDR3: TGCAGTGCTAGAGAGGGACTAGCGGGCGTTTTAGGTGCGCAGTATTTT.

The V call is TRBV4-1, the J call TRBJ2-1; 12 bases are a match to TRBD1. V dropped 3 bases and J dropped 3; count of bases not matched to a gene: 3. CDR3 length: 16 residues. CDR1 MGHRA and CDR2 YSYEKL come from the germline V gene. CDR3 DNA sequence: TGCGCCAGCAGCCAGGGGACAGGGGGCTTCTACAATGAGCAGTTCTTC. It codes for CASSQGTGGFYNEQFF.

The chain is built from TRBV6-2 or TRBV6-3 and TRBJ2-4, with TRBD1 identical over 7 bases. This CDR3 region has 20 residues. Germline values: CDR1 MNHEY, CDR2 SVGEGT. Germline trimming cut 5 bases from V and 2 bases from J; bases unmatched to any gene: 21. DNA of the CDR3: TGTGCCAGCAGTCCTCCAGATACAAGGGGGCGCGATGTGACCAAAAACATTCAGTACTTC. It yields the protein CASSPPDTRGRDVTKNIQYF.

The V gene is TRBV20-1, the J gene TRBJ2-4; TRBD1 agrees at 7 bases. V gave up 5 bases and J gave up 4 bases; unmatched junction bases: 5. The CDR3 is 13 residues long. Germline CDR1 is DFQATT and CDR2 is SNEGSKA (reference sequence). The CDR3 region is CSAAAGGKNIQYF. As DNA, the CDR3 is TGCAGTGCTGCAGCAGGGGGTAAAAACATTCAGTACTTC.

The V and J genes are TRBV27 and TRBJ2-2, with a tentative D call TRBD2 (5 bases). The ends were cut back, 5 bases at V and 0 bases at J, with 19 bases in the middle. The CDR3 has 18 residues. Germline CDR1 MNHEY, CDR2 SMNVEV (reference sequence). The CDR3 loop is CASSPDPDWYANTGELFF. In DNA form, the CDR3 reads TGTGCCAGCAGTCCTGATCCGGACTGGTACGCGAACACCGGGGAGCTGTTTTTT.

There are a few counts of this clonotype. The rearrangement uses TRBV25-1 and TRBJ1-5; D perhaps matches TRBD1 (5 bases). Germline-derived CDR1 and CDR2 are MGHDK and SYGVNS. CDR3 length equals 14 residues. The V and J ends lost 4 bases and 11 bases respectively, with 18 bases between them. For the CDR3, the DNA is TGTGCCAGCAGTGTCGTCGGGGGGACCCCGGCCCAGCATTTT. This codes for CASSVVGGTPAQHF.

The gene calls are TRBV28 and TRBJ1-1; no clear D gene. The CDR3 is made up of 11 amino acids. Trimming cost V 6 bases and J 7 bases, with 9 bases left between them. The germline V gene has CDR1 MDHEN and CDR2 SYDVKM. CDR3 sequence reads: CASSRDFEAFF. DNA of the CDR3: TGTGCCAGCAGCCGTGATTTTGAAGCTTTCTTT. The whole variable domain, filled in from reference TRBV28 and TRBJ1-1, reads DVKVTQSSRYLVKRTGEKVFLECVQDMDHENMFWYRQDPGLGLRLIYFSYDVKMKEKGDIPEGYSVSREKKERFSLILESASTNQTSMYLCASSRDFEAFFGQGTRLTVV.

This clonotype was counted only a few times. The chain couples TRBV27 to TRBJ2-1, with 13 bases aligning to TRBD2. Germline CDR1 is MNHEY and CDR2 is SMNVEV (reference sequence). The CDR3 is 16 amino acids. After removal of 5 bases from V and 2 bases from J, the junction contained 3 bases not matched to a gene. Written as DNA, the CDR3 is TGTGCCAGCAGTAGAGGGACTAGCGGGACCTACAATGAGCAGTTCTTC. Its protein product is CASSRGTSGTYNEQFF.

As regards this clonotype: One end of the junction is discordant with germline, which a read error may explain. The chain uses TRBV20-1 and TRBJ1-2; tentative D call: TRBD1 (5 bases). The CDR3 spans 13 residues. The germline gives CDR1 DFQATT, CDR2 SNEGSKA (reference sequence). For the CDR3, the DNA is TGCAGTGCTAGAGGGACAAAAATCCCGGGCTACCCCTTC. Protein sequence: CSARGTKIPGYPF.

This rearrangement joins TRBV2 to TRBJ2-3; the D is unclear. V was pared by 4 bases and J by 1 base, with 12 bases between. Per germline, CDR1 SNHLY and CDR2 FYNNEI. The CDR3 runs 15 residues. The CDR3 loop is CASSAATQGTDTQYF. The DNA for the CDR3 is TGTGCCAGCAGTGCAGCGACTCAGGGCACAGATACGCAGTATTTT.

This chain links TRBV6-1 with TRBJ1-2; 7 nucleotides align to TRBD1. The CDR3 has 16 amino acids. From germline, CDR1 is MNHNS and CDR2 SASEGT. Germline trimming cut 5 bases from V and 8 bases from J; bases unmatched to any gene: 17. The DNA for the CDR3 is TGTGCCAGCAGTAAGACCAGGGACAGCCGTGTAAGGGGCTACACCTTC. Translation: CASSKTRDSRVRGYTF.

The gene calls are TRBV3-1 and TRBJ2-2; 8 nucleotides match TRBD1. Trimming took 4 bases from V and 6 from J; bases not matched to a gene: 7. The CDR3 runs 15 residues. The germline V gene has CDR1 LGHDT and CDR2 YNNKEL (reference sequence). CDR3 DNA sequence: TGTGCCAGCAGCCCCAGGGGGCGTATATCCGGGGAGCTGTTTTTT. Protein product: CASSPRGRISGELFF.

Note on this clonotype: At one of its ends the junction is not consistent with the germline gene, which may arise from a read error. The CDR3, as DNA: TGCTGTGCTAGAGATGGAGGACAGGGACGTTTGGATCAGCCCCAGCATTTT. This sequence encodes CCARDGGQGRLDQPQHF. The J gene is TRBJ1-5, the V gene TRBV20-1; 8 nucleotides line up with TRBD1. Germline assignment: CDR1 DFQATT and CDR2 SNEGSKA (reference sequence). The CDR3 contains 17 residues.

This clonotype was counted a few times. The rearrangement links TRBV5-1 to TRBJ2-7, with D possibly called TRBD1 or TRBD2 (6 bases each). The germline V gene has CDR1 SGHRS and CDR2 YFSETQ. This CDR3 region has 16 residues. V lost 4 bases and J 4 bases, leaving 21 bases between the germline ends. The CDR3, as DNA: TGCGCCAGCAGCGGAGGGGGGTCGACGCGCCTTTACGAGCAGTACTTC. It yields the protein CASSGGGSTRLYEQYF.

There are a few counts of this clonotype. The V gene is TRBV7-2, the J gene TRBJ2-3; 7 bases are shared with TRBD2. The V gene end was trimmed by 5 bases and the J gene end by 5 bases; junction bases not matched to a gene: 7. The CDR3 length is 14 residues. Germline CDR1 reads SGHTA; CDR2 reads FQGNSA. The CDR3 region is CASSRGLGQDTQYF. The CDR3 DNA sequence: TGTGCCAGCAGCCGCGGACTAGGTCAAGATACGCAGTATTTT.

This clonotype came up many times. The rearrangement uses TRBV20-1 and TRBJ1-4; D may be TRBD1 (5 bases). V was clipped by 1 base and J by 8 bases, with 14 bases between them. Germline V lookup: CDR1 DFQATT, CDR2 SNEGSKA (reference sequence). The CDR3 runs to 14 residues. DNA for the CDR3: TGCAGTGCTAGAGTCTCGGGGGGTCTAGAAAAACTGTTTTTT. It is translated as CSARVSGGLEKLFF.

This clonotype was detected only a few times. The V and J genes are TRBV21-1 and TRBJ2-7; no check of the table's D call, TRBD1, against the DNA was made. TRBV21-1 is flagged as a pseudogene. This CDR3 comprises 16 residues. Here the CDR3 DNA reads TGTGCCAGCAGCATTGCCCAGGGTCATGCTGGCTACGAGCAGTACTTC. It codes for CASSIAQGHAGYEQYF.

This rearrangement joins TRBV9 to TRBJ2-3; D call uncertain. The CDR3 loop spans 12 amino acids. CDR1 is SGDLS and CDR2 is YYNGEE in the germline V gene. Trimming pared 0 bases from V and 6 bases from J, leaving 5 bases between. The CDR3 sequence is CASSVDMDTQYF. CDR3 in DNA: TGTGCCAGCAGCGTAGACATGGATACGCAGTATTTT.